These 4 T cell receptor beta chains originate from one sample sequenced in a study of blood T cell repertoires in COVID-19. Only in-frame clones appear in the TCRdb table, and some are missing; sequencing was by immunoSEQ multiplex PCR. The sample includes around 220,000 clones, roughly 80% of them seen just once. The sequencing sample was made of peripheral blood. The receptors here all came from a woman of 80 years or more with active or convalescent COVID-19.

CDR3 nucleotides: TGCGCCAGCAGCTCGGGGACAGGGAGGTTCTACGAGCAGTACTTC. Residues: CASSSGTGRFYEQYF. The rearrangement joins TRBV5-1 to TRBJ2-7; TRBD1 agrees at 9 bases. V trimming: 3 bases; J trimming: 3 bases; junction bases outside the gene matches: 7. CDR3 length: 15 amino acids. Germline CDR1 and CDR2: SGHRS and YFSETQ.

CDR3 sequence (DNA): TGTGCCAGCAGTCCGCCCCTTGGACTGGGCCGGTACAATGAGCAGTTCTTC. It translates to CASSPPLGLGRYNEQFF. The chain uses TRBV27 and TRBJ2-1; possible D gene TRBD2, 5 bases. V lost 5 bases, J lost 4 bases, and 21 bases lay in between. This CDR3 spans 17 amino acids. Looked up from germline, CDR1 is MNHEY and CDR2 is SMNVEV (reference sequence).

The chain links TRBV18 to TRBJ1-1; D is ambiguous. The V end lost 3 bases, the J end lost 3 bases, and 11 bases lay between the germline ends. This CDR3 contains 14 residues. Germline V gene sequence: CDR1 KGHSH, CDR2 LQKENI. CDR3 in DNA: TGTGCCAGCTCACCGCGGGTGAGGGACACTGAAGCTTTCTTT. Its protein product is CASSPRVRDTEAFF.

This clone was counted between two and nine times. The V gene is TRBV5-1, the J gene TRBJ2-7, with 9 bases fitting TRBD1. The germline CDR1 and CDR2 sequences are SGHRS and YFSETQ. Germline trimming cut 6 bases from V and 7 bases from J; bases unmatched to any gene: 8. This CDR3 comprises 13 residues. The CDR3 sequence: CASTGQGQGEQYF. The CDR3 region has the DNA TGCGCCAGCACGGGACAGGGTCAGGGAGAGCAGTACTTC.